Detailed here is one T cell receptor beta chain. What it binds is unknown. The authors made TCR beta libraries by quantitative 5'-RACE with molecular barcodes. TCRdb fed the 5' RACE reads into MiXCR, producing one record per CDR3 protein. Of some 400,000 distinct CDR3 sequences listed, around 22% are singletons. The sample is drawn from a study of CD8 T cells in ankylosing spondylitis. Notes on the study in general: Fewer than ten highly homologous variants made up a TCR beta motif, and this motif appeared characteristic of ankylosing spondylitis blood. Some motif variants were previously reported in reactive arthritis synovial fluid and blood.

V shed 0 bases and J shed 2 bases, with 11 bases lying between them. The CDR3 runs 16 residues. Per germline, CDR1 MNHEY and CDR2 SVGEGT. The material sequenced was blood, either unsorted or a sorted T cell fraction (not recorded which). The chain uses TRBV6-2 or TRBV6-3 and TRBJ1-5, with D possibly matching TRBD1 (6 bases). This sequence originates from a male donor with ankylosing spondylitis. CDR3 loop: CASSYSRGARNQPQHF. The CDR3 DNA follows: TGTGCCAGCAGTTACTCTCGGGGGGCCCGCAATCAGCCCCAGCATTTT.